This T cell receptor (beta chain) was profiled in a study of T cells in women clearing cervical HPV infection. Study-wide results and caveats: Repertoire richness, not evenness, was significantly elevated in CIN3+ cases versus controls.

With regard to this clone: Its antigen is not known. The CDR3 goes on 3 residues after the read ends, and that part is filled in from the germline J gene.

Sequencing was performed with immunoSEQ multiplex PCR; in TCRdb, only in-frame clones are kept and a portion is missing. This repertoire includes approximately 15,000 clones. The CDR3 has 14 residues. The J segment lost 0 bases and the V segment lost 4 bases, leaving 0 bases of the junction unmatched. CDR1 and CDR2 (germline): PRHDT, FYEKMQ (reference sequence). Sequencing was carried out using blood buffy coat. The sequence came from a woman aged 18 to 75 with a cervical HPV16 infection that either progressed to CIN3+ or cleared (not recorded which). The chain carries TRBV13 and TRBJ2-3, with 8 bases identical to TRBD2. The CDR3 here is CASSSSGSTDTQYF. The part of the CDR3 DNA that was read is TGTGCCAGCAGCTCTAGCGGGAGCACAGATACG.